These T cell receptor beta chains were read from a single sample in a study of blood T cells in healthy people across ages. TCRdb re-analysed the 5' RACE reads in MiXCR, keeping a single row per CDR3 protein. The sample contains around 1,000,000 distinct CDR3 sequences, 20% to 25% of which appear only once. The sample was also reused in another study, on T cells of mothers and their children.

The sample taken for sequencing was blood. The receptor source for this set is a girl aged 2-10 years in good health. Both conserved end residues are part of each CDR3. The D gene is left open where the match is weak. Size tells how often a clone was seen (once, few, many) or the class of an expanded clone, and some rows leave it out.

d_call,clone_size,v_call,cdr3_length,j_call,cdr3_nt,cdr3_aa
-,few,TRBV28,13,TRBJ1-5,TGTGCCAGCACCTATACCGCGTCCGCGCCCCAGCATTTT,CASTYTASAPQHF
TRBD1,few,TRBV12-3/TRBV12-4,13,TRBJ1-4,TGTGCCAGCACCCCGACAGGGGGTGAAAAACTGTTTTTT,CASTPTGGEKLFF
TRBD2,-,TRBV2,15,TRBJ2-7,TGTGCCAGCAGTGAGGGAGCGGGGATCTCCTACGAGCAGTACTTC,CASSEGAGISYEQYF
TRBD1,-,TRBV6-6,15,TRBJ1-4,TGTGCCAGCAGTGACAGGGGACGGCAAGGTGAAAAACTGTTTTTT,CASSDRGRQGEKLFF
TRBD2,-,TRBV7-2,14,TRBJ2-3,TGTGCCAGCAGCTCTCTAGCGGGGGAGGATACGCAGTATTTT,CASSSLAGEDTQYF
-,-,TRBV12-3/TRBV12-4,14,TRBJ1-4,TGTGCCAGCAGTTTAGTGGGTGGGGCTGATGCTCCGTTTTTT,CASSLVGGADAPFF
-,few,TRBV7-8,15,TRBJ2-7,TGTGCCAGCAGCTTAGTCGAGGTAGCTTCATACGAGCAGTACTTC,CASSLVEVASYEQYF
-,-,TRBV18,17,TRBJ2-1,TGTGCCAGCTCACCAAGTGAGGCGGAGAGCTCCTACAATGAGCAGTTCTTC,CASSPSEAESSYNEQFF
-,-,TRBV6-2/TRBV6-3,14,TRBJ2-1,TGTGCCAGCAGTTCTTTTGGTACCTACAATGAGCAGTTCTTC,CASSSFGTYNEQFF
-,-,TRBV20-1,11,TRBJ2-1,TGCAGTGCTAGATTGGCCTATGAGCAGTTCTTC,CSARLAYEQFF
-,few,TRBV2,16,TRBJ2-7,TGTGCCAGCAGTGCCCCGGTAGGGGTCCCCCCTTACGAGCAGTACTTC,CASSAPVGVPPYEQYF
-,few,TRBV4-3,15,TRBJ2-1,TGCGCCAGCAGCCAAGATCTTTACGGCCCCAATGAGCAGTTCTTC,CASSQDLYGPNEQFF
-,-,TRBV4-1,14,TRBJ2-7,TGCGCCAGCAGTAGTCTCGGCCAGTCCTACGAGCAGTACTTC,CASSSLGQSYEQYF